The present T cell receptor beta chain was sequenced within a study of cytomegalovirus exposure and HLA in healthy donors (dated by TCRdb to the late 2010s). For the wider study: An earlier analysis of approximately 640 of the donors reported 250 to 350 Gb of sequence data and some 120 million unique TCR beta sequences from about 200 million T cells. Around 330 gigabases of sequencing data and roughly 80 million unique TCR sequences made up an early release that covered over 550 HLA-typed donors. Of the approximately 400 genotyped donors, roughly 76% were placed in the genetic ancestry cluster associated with self-reported Caucasian donors. The aim of the study was to test whether cataloging public T cell receptors could identify signatures of past pathogen exposure. Using immunosequencing, the study profiled T cell repertoires from fewer than 850 subjects and related those repertoires to cytomegalovirus serostatus. A separate validation cohort of more than 100 different subjects was used in addition to the approximately 700-subject first cohort. High-throughput TCR immunosequencing, statistical association of individual TCRs with disease status, and machine learning were combined to predict cytomegalovirus infection status. A later analysis re-examined previously published TCR beta repertoires from about 700 donors and added high-resolution HLA genotyping to investigate patterns of TCR occurrence. Rather than drawing on any new phenotypic data, the later analysis identified candidate immune exposures from TCR beta sequences and the way those sequences occurred across donors. An earlier analysis of around 580 of the donors used high-throughput TCR beta sequencing to judge whether each TCR beta V gene segment behaved as functional or pseudogenic. Donor age, sex, ethnicity and CMV serostatus were compiled together with the repertoire data. A later genetic analysis used genome-wide SNP genotypes for 398 of the 666 donors, treating that subset as a discovery cohort. All discovery cohort repertoires had been generated using a single sequencing platform. HLA typing covered class I and class II loci at four-digit resolution. Typing coverage varied by locus: about 629-640 donors for A, B, C, DRB1 and DQB1; 500 to 550 for DQA1; about 600 for DPA1; fewer than 480 for DPB1. About 5 DR-DQ haplotypes were handled as single units for association and clustering, since linkage in the cohort was strong. Among 398 genotyped donors of the cohort, an average of about 240,000 unique TCR beta nucleotide sequences were sequenced per donor, about a sixth of them non-productive.

The method was the immunoSEQ multiplex PCR assay. The multiplex PCR relied on a mix of 60 forward primers for TCR Vbeta segments and 13 reverse primers for TCR Jbeta segments. The CDR3 region of rearranged TCR beta genes was amplified from genomic DNA by a multiplex PCR assay. The Illumina HiSeq System was used to sequence the amplified TCR beta libraries as 87-base-pair reads. On the authors' methods: In a later analysis, 80 million or so unique TCR beta chains were counted across the roughly 670 repertoires, and roughly 11 million of these chains were shared by at least two donors. A nearest-neighbor algorithm error-corrected the raw reads and collapsed the reads into unique sequences, merging closely related sequences to remove PCR and sequencing errors. V, D and J gene segments were assigned by aligning CDR3 sequences to IMGT reference sequences. For a sequence to be retained, a match of at least six nucleotides to both a V gene segment and a J gene segment was required. Rearrangements were called productive when the CDR3 lacked stop codons and stayed in frame with V and J; all others were non-productive. CDR3 was defined by IMGT convention, running from the second conserved V-encoded cysteine to the conserved J-encoded phenylalanine. In an earlier analysis of some 550 of the donors, sequences lacking an unambiguous match to a single V gene segment were excluded. An earlier analysis of several hundred of the donors classified V segments as functional when productive rearrangements were above 56.7% and as segregating when the standard deviation between donors was above 5%. To diagnose cytomegalovirus status from the catalog of TCR beta chain sequences, a statistical classification framework was built. In a later analysis, TCR nucleotide sequences were compared against IMGT/GENE-DB human TR gene sequences so that V and J genes could be assigned. In a later analysis, CDR3 sequences and most-parsimonious VDJ recombination scenarios were assigned using the TCRdist pipeline. In a later analysis, each TCR beta chain was defined by its CDR3 amino acid sequence together with its V-gene family, and reads lacking a unique V-gene family were excluded. To address suspected cross-contamination and a sequencing artifact, a later analysis removed around 600 highly shared, low-generation-probability nucleotide sequences. In a later analysis, a clonal expansion index was calculated for each public chain from normalized within-repertoire ranks of inferred template counts. In a later analysis, generation probabilities were computed using a VDJ recombination model fitted to out-of-frame rearrangements, and the results were checked against IGoR. In a later analysis, TCR-TCR, TCR-HLA and TCR-CMV co-occurrence was scored with hypergeometric tests, and a repertoire-size bias correction was applied to TCR pairs. To estimate false discovery rates, a later analysis permuted the HLA or CMV assignments 20 times. In a later analysis, co-occurring TCRs were grouped using DBSCAN, with TCRdist sequence similarity added in when clustering inside HLA-allele-positive subsets. Repertoires with fewer than 30,000 or more than 120,000 public chains, plus five repertoires with anomalous nucleotide sharing, were excluded from co-occurrence clustering. Not all clones reach the TCRdb copy of this immuneACCESS table, which keeps in-frame sequences only. Checked studies attribute under half of the gap to unresolved V genes and leave the rest unexplained. The V and J calls and the clone size are those of that table, but D and trimming were determined from the DNA. The sample table shows more than 150,000 clones, and 65% to 80% are seen once. The ten largest account for 2% to 2.5% of the sample.

Points the paper makes about the study in general: According to the authors, the approach could potentially be generalized to other disease states and immunological phenotypes. A later analysis reported that several top co-occurrence clusters appeared linked to parvovirus B19, influenza, CMV and Epstein-Barr virus. Sequencing depth was assumed to be roughly uniform across donors in the presence/absence analyses, though that assumption may not hold. Compared with equally common non-associated chains, HLA-associated TCR beta chains in a later analysis were more clonally expanded and had lower generation probabilities. The sequencing pipeline was judged likely to have produced a cluster of highly shared sequence variants as a technical artifact. Most CMV-associated TCR beta chains appeared to be HLA-restricted in a later analysis, and the HLA associations seemed to be driven largely by CMV exposure. An association between a missense DCLRE1C variant and V-gene and J-gene trimming of TCR beta chains was found in a later genetic analysis and replicated in an independent cohort. Three of the identified cytomegalovirus-associated TCR beta chains were confirmed in vitro to be specific for cytomegalovirus antigens. In both the original and validation cohorts, the classifier was reported to diagnose cytomegalovirus status with high specificity and sensitivity. Because the 87-base-pair reads could not distinguish some IMGT-functional V segments, including TRBV6-2 and TRBV6-3, those segments were excluded. An earlier analysis of 587 of the donors showed that most TCR beta V segments appeared in productive rearrangements either about 87% or about 30% of the time, which broadly matched IMGT annotations. When HLA alleles, especially DR and DQ, strongly co-occurred, TCR associations were difficult to assign to individual alleles. Because HLA typing was missing for some donors at each locus, association tests included only the typed subset. The study listed 150 to 200 TCR beta chains as associated with cytomegalovirus. In a later genetic analysis, fewer N-insertions in productive TCRs were reported among donors in an Asian-associated ancestry cluster than the approximately 670-donor mean. Linkage disequilibrium might explain the correlated functional status among segregating V segments, but an unknown experimental factor could not be ruled out. A further reported finding was that TCR beta sequences accurately predicted the HLA-A and HLA-B alleles for most subjects in the first cohort. A later analysis found that TCR association rates varied across HLA loci, with DRB1 alleles showing the most associated TCRs and HLA-C alleles the fewest. Immune exposure information for the cohort was limited to CMV serostatus. Because counts were too low, roughly 18 rarely observed V segments, including chromosome 9 orphons, were left out of the earlier analysis of a few hundred of the donors. This cohort had only TCR beta chains sequenced, and the lack of alpha or paired-chain data limited which features could be detected. In a later analysis, about 16,000 TCR beta sequences were associated with specific HLA alleles at a false discovery rate of 0.05. Across donors, most TCR sequences were observed very rarely, whereas some public TCRs were present in many individuals.

The CDR3 has 16 amino acids, counting the end cysteine and phenylalanine. Of all the DNA, just the CDR3 is kept, 48 bases in frame from base 1. CDR1 and CDR2 (SGDLS, YYNGEE) derive from the germline V gene. Compared with germline, V lacks 3 bases and J lacks 0 bases; bases without a gene match: 5. In total, roughly 670 healthy bone marrow donors made up the cohort. At the time of sampling, all cohort members were nominally healthy, though unrecorded immune exposures were likely present. The donor tested CMV seropositive, placing the donor among the 290 or so seropositive members of the cohort. Each donor provided a peripheral blood sample, and peripheral blood mononuclear cells were used for TCR beta sequencing. Genomic DNA was extracted from the blood cell samples with the Qiagen DNeasy Blood Extraction Kit. With regard to this clone: What this receptor recognizes is not known. It has no much larger one-base neighbor in the sample; base qualities were not kept.

This receptor was identified in a woman between 25 and 40 years old in good health and CMV-seropositive. This chain joins TRBV9 to TRBJ2-1, with 8 bases aligning to TRBD2. The sequenced sample was PBMCs. The CDR3 sequence is CASSAGGASSYNEQFF. DNA sequence: TGTGCCAGCAGCGCCGGGGGGGCCAGCTCCTACAATGAGCAGTTCTTC.